A selection of T cell receptor beta chains follows, all from one sample in a study of early T cells in non-severe SARS-CoV-2 infection. One entry per CDR3 protein, called by TCRdb with MiXCR from the 5' RACE reads. Among under 30,000 distinct CDR3 sequences listed, 4.5% to 7% were seen once. Input material: whole blood. The source of these receptors is an adult who was a healthcare worker with PCR-confirmed SARS-CoV-2 infection or an uninfected control (not recorded which). CDR3s include the opening cysteine and the closing phenylalanine or tryptophan. The D gene is left open where the match is weak. Some rows mark clone size as missing; the rest say once, few, many or name a class of expanded clone.

J gene: TRBJ2-3; D gene: TRBD2; clone size: few; CDR3 length: 16; V gene: TRBV6-6; CDR3 protein: CASSSPQGLGIDTQYF; CDR3 DNA: TGTGCCAGCAGCTCCCCTCAGGGACTAGGCATAGATACGCAGTATTTT
J gene: TRBJ2-3; D gene: -; clone size: few; CDR3 length: 15; V gene: TRBV19; CDR3 protein: CASSIAGISTDTQYF; CDR3 DNA: TGTGCCAGTAGTATCGCCGGGATTAGCACAGATACGCAGTATTTT
J gene: TRBJ2-1; D gene: TRBD2; clone size: many; CDR3 length: 13; V gene: TRBV11-2; CDR3 protein: CASSERGGYEQFF; CDR3 DNA: TGTGCCAGCAGCGAGCGGGGGGGCTATGAGCAGTTCTTC
J gene: TRBJ2-7; D gene: -; clone size: -; CDR3 length: 14; V gene: TRBV4-3; CDR3 protein: CASSPHRSSYEQYF; CDR3 DNA: TGCGCCAGCAGCCCACATCGGAGCTCCTACGAGCAGTACTTC
J gene: TRBJ2-2; D gene: -; clone size: many; CDR3 length: 17; V gene: TRBV7-2; CDR3 protein: CASSRKAITTNTGELFF; CDR3 DNA: TGTGCCAGCAGCCGTAAGGCCATAACAACGAACACCGGGGAGCTGTTTTTT
J gene: TRBJ1-1; D gene: TRBD1; clone size: many; CDR3 length: 15; V gene: TRBV5-1; CDR3 protein: CASTHGWTGDTEAFF; CDR3 DNA: TGCGCCAGCACCCACGGATGGACAGGGGACACTGAAGCTTTCTTT
J gene: TRBJ2-5; D gene: -; clone size: -; CDR3 length: 12; V gene: TRBV29-1; CDR3 protein: CSVGQVQETQYF; CDR3 DNA: TGCAGCGTTGGGCAAGTCCAAGAGACCCAGTACTTC
J gene: TRBJ2-1; D gene: -; clone size: many; CDR3 length: 12; V gene: TRBV20-1; CDR3 protein: CSARVRANEQFF; CDR3 DNA: TGCAGTGCTAGAGTCAGGGCAAATGAGCAGTTCTTC
J gene: TRBJ1-1; D gene: -; clone size: many; CDR3 length: 15; V gene: TRBV7-2; CDR3 protein: CASSTRTAMNTEAFF; CDR3 DNA: TGTGCCAGCAGCACCAGGACAGCAATGAACACTGAAGCTTTCTTT
J gene: TRBJ2-7; D gene: TRBD1; clone size: -; CDR3 length: 14; V gene: TRBV3-1; CDR3 protein: CASSQGTGFYEQYF; CDR3 DNA: TGTGCCAGCAGCCAAGGGACAGGGTTCTACGAGCAGTACTTC
J gene: TRBJ1-1; D gene: -; clone size: -; CDR3 length: 11; V gene: TRBV11-2; CDR3 protein: CASREWAEAFF; CDR3 DNA: TGTGCCAGCCGCGAGTGGGCTGAAGCTTTCTTT
J gene: TRBJ2-1; D gene: -; clone size: many; CDR3 length: 14; V gene: TRBV7-2; CDR3 protein: CASRRAGIYNEQFF; CDR3 DNA: TGTGCCAGCCGACGGGCGGGGATCTACAATGAGCAGTTCTTC
J gene: TRBJ2-7; D gene: -; clone size: -; CDR3 length: 14; V gene: TRBV3-1; CDR3 protein: CATQGEGAPYEQYF; CDR3 DNA: TGTGCCACCCAAGGAGAGGGCGCGCCCTACGAGCAGTACTTC
J gene: TRBJ2-2; D gene: -; clone size: many; CDR3 length: 14; V gene: TRBV28; CDR3 protein: CASSDRWFTGELFF; CDR3 DNA: TGTGCCAGCAGTGACCGTTGGTTCACCGGGGAGCTGTTTTTT
J gene: TRBJ2-7; D gene: -; clone size: many; CDR3 length: 12; V gene: TRBV7-2; CDR3 protein: CASSLGSGEQYF; CDR3 DNA: TGTGCCAGCAGCTTAGGATCTGGGGAGCAGTACTTC
J gene: TRBJ1-5; D gene: -; clone size: -; CDR3 length: 17; V gene: TRBV6-5; CDR3 protein: CASSYSTPALTGQPQHF; CDR3 DNA: TGTGCCAGCAGTTACTCGACGCCAGCGCTAACAGGGCAGCCCCAGCATTTT
J gene: TRBJ1-2; D gene: -; clone size: -; CDR3 length: 13; V gene: TRBV12-3/TRBV12-4; CDR3 protein: CASSPWGKYGYTF; CDR3 DNA: TGTGCCAGCAGTCCCTGGGGGAAATATGGCTACACCTTC
J gene: TRBJ1-6; D gene: -; clone size: many; CDR3 length: 15; V gene: TRBV4-3; CDR3 protein: CASSQDNPDNSPLHF; CDR3 DNA: TGCGCCAGCAGCCAAGATAACCCAGATAATTCACCCCTCCACTTT
J gene: TRBJ2-6; D gene: -; clone size: many; CDR3 length: 18; V gene: TRBV11-3; CDR3 protein: CASSAQGAMGTGANVLTF; CDR3 DNA: TGTGCCAGCAGCGCGCAAGGGGCTATGGGAACTGGGGCCAACGTCCTGACTTTC
J gene: TRBJ2-5; D gene: -; clone size: few; CDR3 length: 12; V gene: TRBV19; CDR3 protein: CASSTEQETQYF; CDR3 DNA: TGTGCCAGTAGTACAGAGCAAGAGACCCAGTACTTC
J gene: TRBJ1-1; D gene: TRBD1; clone size: many; CDR3 length: 15; V gene: TRBV4-3; CDR3 protein: CASSHGTALNTEAFF; CDR3 DNA: TGCGCCAGCAGCCACGGGACAGCCTTGAACACTGAAGCTTTCTTT
J gene: TRBJ2-7; D gene: -; clone size: many; CDR3 length: 15; V gene: TRBV6-2/TRBV6-3; CDR3 protein: CASALSVGASYEQYF; CDR3 DNA: TGTGCCAGCGCCCTTTCCGTGGGGGCCTCCTACGAGCAGTACTTC
J gene: TRBJ2-3; D gene: -; clone size: many; CDR3 length: 16; V gene: TRBV6-5; CDR3 protein: CASSYGGGRGTDTQYF; CDR3 DNA: TGTGCCAGCAGTTATGGTGGGGGCCGTGGCACAGATACGCAGTATTTT
J gene: TRBJ1-5; D gene: -; clone size: many; CDR3 length: 15; V gene: TRBV20-1; CDR3 protein: CSAREGDRGHQPQHF; CDR3 DNA: TGCAGTGCTAGAGAGGGGGACCGAGGCCATCAGCCCCAGCATTTT
J gene: TRBJ2-7; D gene: TRBD1; clone size: many; CDR3 length: 15; V gene: TRBV11-2; CDR3 protein: CASSFNRGRIYEQYF; CDR3 DNA: TGTGCCAGCAGCTTCAACAGGGGGCGCATATACGAGCAGTACTTC
J gene: TRBJ1-5; D gene: -; clone size: many; CDR3 length: 12; V gene: TRBV20-1; CDR3 protein: CSARGTNQPQHF; CDR3 DNA: TGCAGTGCTAGAGGGACCAATCAGCCCCAGCATTTT
J gene: TRBJ1-6; D gene: TRBD1; clone size: few; CDR3 length: 16; V gene: TRBV18; CDR3 protein: CASSPRTGGGFSPLHF; CDR3 DNA: TGTGCCAGCTCACCCCGGACAGGGGGCGGTTTTTCACCCCTCCACTTT
J gene: TRBJ1-2; D gene: TRBD1; clone size: many; CDR3 length: 15; V gene: TRBV20-1; CDR3 protein: CSAGTGTTRSYGYTF; CDR3 DNA: TGCAGTGCCGGGACAGGAACCACGAGGTCCTATGGCTACACCTTC